The source of this T cell receptor (beta chain) is a study of beta chain features in type 1 diabetes. Findings and limits, study-wide: It was not settled here whether HLA type affects TCRB rearrangement. In all four CD4+ subsets, TCRB CDR3 length was significantly, moderately reduced in type 1 diabetes. Cells with high TCR expression could be over-represented when cDNA is sequenced. Naive, central memory and Treg TCRB repertoires appeared more alike in patients than in healthy donors.

V gave up 5 bases and J gave up 5 bases, with 17 bases separating them. This CDR3 comprises 15 residues. From germline, CDR1 is SGHTA and CDR2 FQGTGA. Sequencing targeted expressed TCRB transcripts, as all isolated RNA had been reverse transcribed. Measured with immunoSEQ multiplex PCR; TCRdb has only the in-frame clones, and not every one. The profile shows under 450,000 clones, roughly 15% of them singletons. This clone was detected a few times. Its target is unknown. Specimen: naive CD4+ T cells from blood. The chain uses TRBV7-3 and TRBJ2-3; no reliable D call. The sequence was obtained from a woman younger than 35 in good health. The CDR3 region is CASSPGSRYLDTQYF. CDR3 in DNA: TGTGCCAGCAGCCCCGGTTCTAGATACCTAGATACGCAGTATTTT.